This entry lists 26 T cell receptor beta chains sequenced from one sample in a study of cytomegalovirus exposure and HLA in healthy donors. Primers: 60 Vbeta forward and 13 Jbeta reverse. Generated by immunoSEQ multiplex PCR, the TCRdb table keeps only in-frame clones and is missing some. The sample carries fewer than 150,000 clones, more than 60% recorded once. The sample taken for sequencing was PBMCs. Every receptor here comes from a woman aged 40-49 years in good health and CMV-seropositive.

As DNA, the CDR3 is TGTGCCAGCAGCCCTAGCAGGGGCCTGCTGTCCTACGAGCAGTACTTC. Protein product: CASSPSRGLLSYEQYF. The chain employs TRBV7-9 and TRBJ2-7; D is possibly TRBD1 (6 bases). Germline V gene sequence: CDR1 SEHNR, CDR2 FQNEAQ (reference sequence). The CDR3 runs to 16 residues. Between the trimmed V and J ends, which lost 5 bases and 1 base, there was a span of 18 bases.

This chain links TRBV5-6 with TRBJ2-5; 10 positions match TRBD2. This CDR3 contains 15 residues. Germline V gives CDR1 SGHDT, CDR2 YYEEEE. After removal of 0 bases from V and 7 bases from J, the junction contained 6 bases not matched to a gene. CDR3 coding DNA: TGTGCCAGCAGCTTGGCCGGGGTAGCGGGGGGGACCCAGTACTTC. The encoded protein is CASSLAGVAGGTQYF.

The chain is built from TRBV7-8 and TRBJ1-6; weak D call: TRBD1 (6 bases). There are 15 residues in the CDR3. Looked up from germline, CDR1 is SGHVS and CDR2 is FQNEAQ. V was shortened by 4 bases and J by 8 bases, with 15 bases between the two germline ends. The DNA of the CDR3 is TGTGCCAGCAGCTCACGGACAGCCTCTGATTCACCCCTCCACTTT. Translating gives CASSSRTASDSPLHF.

This rearrangement joins TRBV4-1 to TRBJ2-7, with 15 bases that match TRBD2. This CDR3 spans 18 amino acids. The germline V gene encodes CDR1 MGHRA and CDR2 YSYEKL. With V trimmed by 4 bases and J by 2 bases, 9 bases remained unmatched. CDR3 sequence: CASSPEPGLAGGTYEQYF. The CDR3 DNA follows: TGCGCCAGCAGCCCGGAGCCGGGACTAGCGGGGGGTACCTACGAGCAGTACTTC.

This clone showed up just a few times. Written as DNA, the CDR3 is TGTGCCAGCAGCTTGGGGACAGGGGCGCAAATCCACGAGCAGTACTTC. Translating it yields CASSLGTGAQIHEQYF. J is TRBJ2-7 and V is TRBV5-5; 9 bases match TRBD1. The CDR3 contains 16 residues. V lost 0 bases and J lost 5; bases outside the gene matches: 9. Germline CDR1 reads SGHKS; CDR2 reads YYEKEE (reference sequence).

Worth noting for this clone: Because the CDR3's place on the DNA is in doubt, the DNA is left out and the CDR3 is given as listed by TCRdb. The V call is TRBV5-4, the J call TRBJ2-3; TRBD1 reflects the table's D call only, with no check against the DNA. In germline, CDR1 is SGHNT, CDR2 YYREEE (reference sequence). The CDR3 totals 16 residues, both ends included. The CDR3 sequence is CASSGGTDLAQIRSIF.

V and J are TRBV27 and TRBJ1-6; perhaps TRBD1 as D (5 bases). Trimming pared 5 bases from V and 4 bases from J, leaving 9 bases between. The CDR3 has 14 amino acids. Germline lookup yields CDR1 MNHEY and CDR2 SMNVEV (reference sequence). CDR3 sequence reads: CASSTQGYNSPLHF. The CDR3, as DNA: TGTGCCAGCAGTACCCAGGGTTATAATTCACCCCTCCACTTT.

DNA for the CDR3: TGTGCCAGCTCACCAGCGGGCTACGAGCAGTACTTC. Encoded protein: CASSPAGYEQYF. The chain has TRBV18 and TRBJ2-7; the D gene is possibly TRBD2 (5 bases). The CDR3 extends over 12 amino acids. V gave up 2 bases and J gave up 3 bases, with 5 bases separating them. Germline CDR1 and CDR2: KGHSH and LQKENI.

This chain joins TRBV5-1 and TRBJ2-5, with a possible D match to TRBD2 (6 bases). V lost 3 bases and J lost 2, with 14 bases in between. Germline values: CDR1 SGHRS, CDR2 YFSETQ. This CDR3 spans 15 amino acids. CDR3 bases: TGCGCCAGCAGCTGGGTCGGAGGGGTGCAAGAGACCCAGTACTTC. This sequence encodes CASSWVGGVQETQYF.

The chain links TRBV7-2 to TRBJ2-7, with 9 bases lining up with TRBD2. The junction had 9 bases not matched to a gene; V was cut back by 5 bases and J by 4 bases. Germline loops: CDR1 SGHTA, CDR2 FQGNSA. The CDR3 is made up of 15 amino acids. In DNA form, the CDR3 reads TGTGCCAGCAGCCCTACCGGGACTAGCTTTTACGAGCAGTACTTC. It encodes CASSPTGTSFYEQYF.

V is TRBV9 and J is TRBJ2-5; 14 bases are a match to TRBD2. There are 18 residues in the CDR3. The germline gives CDR1 SGDLS, CDR2 YYNGEE. J gave up 2 bases and V 0 bases, and 6 bases lay outside the gene matches. CDR3 sequence (DNA): TGTGCCAGCAGCGTAGGGACTAGCGGGGGGACCAAGCAAGAGACCCAGTACTTC. As protein: CASSVGTSGGTKQETQYF.

This chain links TRBV5-4 with TRBJ2-5; possibly TRBD1 for D (6 bases). The CDR3 runs to 14 residues. Trimming stripped 4 bases from V and 2 bases from J, with 12 bases between. CDR1 and CDR2 (germline): SGHNT, YYREEE (reference sequence). The CDR3 region has the DNA TGTGCCAGCAGCCTTCAGGGGAAACAAGAGACCCAGTACTTC. Residues: CASSLQGKQETQYF.

The chain recombines TRBV7-8 with TRBJ1-2; D gene unclear. Germline CDR1 reads SGHVS; CDR2 reads FQNEAQ. The CDR3 spans 14 residues. The V end lost 3 bases, the J end lost 7 bases, and 15 bases lay between the germline ends. CDR3 in DNA: TGTGCCAGCAGCTTCGCGTCCCTTGGGCGTGGCTACACCTTC. Its translation: CASSFASLGRGYTF.

DNA of the CDR3: TGCAGTGCTAGTAGGAGGAATGAGCAGTTCTTC. This encodes CSASRRNEQFF. V is TRBV20-1 and J is TRBJ2-1, with a tentative D call TRBD2 (5 bases). V was pared by 3 bases and J by 7 bases, with 7 bases between. The CDR3 is 11 residues long. Germline CDR1 is DFQATT and CDR2 is SNEGSKA (reference sequence).

The V and J genes are TRBV5-1 and TRBJ1-1; D is unresolved. CDR1 and CDR2 (germline): SGHRS, YFSETQ. The CDR3 is made up of 18 amino acids. V was trimmed by 0 bases and J by 3 bases, leaving 21 bases between them. The CDR3 sequence is CASSLASWGPKEDTEAFF. The CDR3 DNA is TGCGCCAGCAGCTTGGCCTCATGGGGTCCCAAGGAGGACACTGAAGCTTTCTTT.

The chain links TRBV5-1 to TRBJ2-5; 7 nucleotides line up with TRBD1. V shed 0 bases and J 4 bases; nucleotides not matched to a gene: 6. Germline V gene sequence: CDR1 SGHRS, CDR2 YFSETQ. This CDR3 has 15 residues. As DNA, the CDR3 is TGCGCCAGCAGCTTGGCCGAAGGGGGCGGAGAGACCCAGTACTTC. Its protein is CASSLAEGGGETQYF.

The chain couples TRBV6-1 to TRBJ2-5; TRBD1 aligns across 9 bases. CDR1 is MNHNS, CDR2 SASEGT, per germline. This CDR3 is 12 amino acids long. The junction had 8 bases not matched to a gene; V was cut back by 7 bases and J by 11 bases. The CDR3 bases are TGTGCCAGCAAAGGACAGGGGCCGTTTCAGTACTTC. Protein sequence: CASKGQGPFQYF.

This clone appeared a single time. This chain uses TRBV5-1 with TRBJ2-7, with D unclear. The CDR3 loop spans 15 amino acids. Trimming left V 0 bases short and J 3 bases short, with 13 bases between. Germline CDR1 and CDR2: SGHRS and YFSETQ. The CDR3 DNA is TGCGCCAGCAGCTTGGCCCCCGCAGGAAACTACGAGCAGTACTTC. It translates to CASSLAPAGNYEQYF.

The CDR3 sequence: CASSGVAGATGELFF. In nucleotides, the CDR3 is TGCGCCAGCAGCGGGGTAGCGGGGGCCACCGGGGAGCTGTTTTTT. The rearrangement uses TRBV5-1 and TRBJ2-2; 9 bases fit TRBD2. The CDR3 covers 15 residues. V dropped 4 bases and J dropped 4; count of bases not matched to a gene: 5. The germline V gene has CDR1 SGHRS and CDR2 YFSETQ.

The CDR3 region has the DNA TGTGCCAGCAGCTTGTGGGACAGGTACGAGCAGTACTTC. Translation: CASSLWDRYEQYF. The V call is TRBV5-4, the J call TRBJ2-7; 8 positions match TRBD1. CDR1 SGHNT and CDR2 YYREEE come from the germline V gene (reference sequence). After removal of 1 base from V and 4 bases from J, the junction contained 1 base not matched to a gene. This CDR3 spans 13 amino acids.

V usage is TRBV11-2 and J usage is TRBJ2-7; 8 nucleotides align to TRBD1. Germline CDR1 reads SGHAT; CDR2 reads FQNNGV. The CDR3 spans 14 residues. Losses at the gene ends were 7 bases for V and 0 bases for J; bases not matched to a gene: 5. In DNA form, the CDR3 reads TGTGCCAGCAAGACAGGGGTGGCCTCCTACGAGCAGTACTTC. Its translation is CASKTGVASYEQYF.

This chain uses TRBV27 with TRBJ1-2, with 11 bases matching TRBD1. This CDR3 is 15 amino acids long. V shed 5 bases and J 8 bases; nucleotides not matched to a gene: 10. Germline CDR1 MNHEY, CDR2 SMNVEV (reference sequence). CDR3 protein: CASSPYLGQGDGYTF. CDR3 nucleotides: TGTGCCAGCAGTCCGTACTTGGGACAGGGGGACGGCTACACCTTC.

The V call is TRBV5-4, the J call TRBJ2-7; D unresolved. This CDR3 region has 12 residues. V was pared by 3 bases and J by 8 bases, with 12 bases between. The germline V gene has CDR1 SGHNT and CDR2 YYREEE (reference sequence). DNA for the CDR3: TGTGCCAGCAGCTCTTCAGGCTTCAAGCAGTACTTC. Encoded protein: CASSSSGFKQYF.

The genes are TRBV5-6 and TRBJ1-5, with D possibly TRBD1 on 6 matching bases. V shed 3 bases and J shed 1 base, with 11 bases lying between them. The CDR3 sequence is 15 residues long. CDR1 SGHDT and CDR2 YYEEEE come from the germline V gene. The CDR3 protein is CASSWNRVSNQPQHF. The CDR3 DNA reads as TGTGCCAGCAGCTGGAACAGGGTCAGCAATCAGCCCCAGCATTTT. Combining the CDR3 with reference TRBV5-6 and TRBJ1-5 gives the whole variable domain DAGVTQSPTHLIKTRGQQVTLRCSPKSGHDTVSWYQQALGQGPQFIFQYYEEEERQRGNFPDRFSGHQFPNYSSELNVNALLLGDSALYLCASSWNRVSNQPQHFGDGTRLSIL.

V usage is TRBV6-1 and J usage is TRBJ1-6, with 7 bases matching TRBD1. Germline lookup yields CDR1 MNHNS and CDR2 SASEGT. There are 15 residues in the CDR3. The junction had 6 bases not matched to a gene; V was cut back by 1 base and J by 9 bases. The CDR3 DNA sequence: TGTGCCAGCAGTGAAGAGTACAGGGGTAGTTCACCCCTCCACTTT. It encodes CASSEEYRGSSPLHF.

The chain carries TRBV19 and TRBJ2-5; 13 bases are a match to TRBD2. Germline V gene data show CDR1 as LNHDA and CDR2 as SQIVND (reference sequence). CDR3 size: 14 residues. V was pared by 10 bases and J by 5 bases, with 7 bases of the junction left unmatched. CDR3 bases: TGTGCCAACCGGACTAGCGGGAGATCGGAGACCCAGTACTTC. Translation: CANRTSGRSETQYF.